The clone carrying this T cell receptor beta chain was seen at least ten times. V lost 9 bases and J lost 6, with 17 bases in between. The CDR3 extends over 13 amino acids. Germline CDR1 reads SNHLY; CDR2 reads FYNNEI. TCRdb reprocessed the RT-PCR reads via MiXCR and lists one record per CDR3 protein. The table records over 400,000 distinct CDR3 sequences, around 15% of them present only once. The source of the sample is a study of patients and donors after allogeneic stem cell transplantation. This TCR was recovered from a human donor who was either an allogeneic HSCT recipient or a stem cell or donor lymphocyte infusion donor (not recorded which). It is not recorded whose cells these are; they may come from a transplant donor. V usage is TRBV2 and J usage is TRBJ1-1; D is unresolved. Sequenced sample: blood, either unsorted or a sorted T cell fraction (not recorded which). Here the CDR3 reads CARFSGNLPEAFF. The CDR3 nucleotides are TGTGCCAGGTTCTCAGGCAATCTTCCTGAAGCTTTCTTT. Using reference TRBV2 and TRBJ1-1 for the parts outside the CDR3, the full variable domain is EPEVTQTPSHQVTQMGQEVILRCVPISNHLYFYWYRQILGQKVEFLVSFYNNEISEKSEIFDDQFSVERPDGSNFTLKIRSTKLEDSAMYFCARFSGNLPEAFFGQGTRLTVV.